The T cell receptor (beta chain) under discussion was sequenced for a study of shared clonotypes between healthy human individuals. Broader study findings: Only blood samples were collected, and tissue repertoires likely differ.

Terminally differentiated effector memory CD45RA+ cells were excluded from the naive CD8 cells, which were CD45RO-negative and positively selected for CCR7. Germline CDR1 reads MNHNS; CDR2 reads SASEGT. V lost 6 bases to trimming and J lost 3 bases; unmatched junction nucleotides: 2. The CDR3 spans 12 residues. Remarks on this clone: What it binds is not known.

Some clones are missing from TCRdb's copy, which holds only in-frame ones; the method was immunoSEQ multiplex PCR. The repertoire has about 1,800,000 clones, 85% to 95% of them found once; the top ten carry 1.2%. The sample taken for sequencing was naive CD8+ T cells sorted from blood. The chain is built from TRBV6-1 and TRBJ2-7, with TRBD2 identical over 7 bases. This receptor was identified in a young man in good health. CDR3 DNA: TGTGCCAGCAGGGGGGACTACTACGAGCAGTACTTC. This codes for CASRGDYYEQYF.